The entry below describes one T cell receptor beta chain. Antigen unknown. This sample stems from a study of a mutant IDH1 vaccine in newly diagnosed glioma. Here immunoSEQ multiplex PCR was the method, and the copy in TCRdb shows in-frame clones only, minus some. The sample carries over 60,000 clones, approximately 80% recorded once. Documented time point: week 35, safety follow-up. Topical imiquimod was applied with each vaccine dose, which held 300 ug of mutant IDH1 20-mer peptide. Study-level points and caveats: Seemingly, top peripheral T cell clonotype changes bore no relation to pseudoprogression.

The CDR3 has 15 residues. This sequence joins TRBV21-1 and TRBJ2-7; TRBD1 is the table's D call and was not checked against the DNA. TRBV21-1 is deemed a pseudogene. The clonotype was recovered from a man aged 40-50 years with glioma. The starting material was PBMCs, obtained from a glioma patient whose treatment included an IDH1 peptide vaccine. The CDR3 loop reads CASSADRDISYEQYF. CDR3 nucleotide sequence: TGTGCCAGCAGCGCCGACCGGGACATATCCTACGAGCAGTACTTC.